The 18 T cell receptor beta chains below were found in one sample sequenced in a study of blood T cell repertoires in COVID-19. Some clones are missing from TCRdb's copy, which holds only in-frame ones; the method was immunoSEQ multiplex PCR. Here the sample spans approximately 300,000 clones, around 85% being singletons. The sequenced sample consisted of PBMCs or T cells enriched from blood (not recorded which). Receptors originate from a woman aged 25-40 years who had recovered from COVID-19.

The genes are TRBV6-5 and TRBJ1-1, with a tentative D call TRBD1 (6 bases). With 0 bases removed from V and 5 bases from J, the gap between germline ends came to 13 bases. This CDR3 comprises 15 residues. Germline V gene sequence: CDR1 MNHEY, CDR2 SVGAGI. The CDR3 bases are TGTGCCAGCAGTTACTCGACACAGGGAAGTACTGAAGCTTTCTTT. It encodes CASSYSTQGSTEAFF.

The rearrangement joins TRBV30 to TRBJ2-3, with TRBD2 identical over 8 bases. With V trimmed by 3 bases and J by 5 bases, 7 bases remained unmatched. The CDR3 totals 14 residues. Germline V gene data show CDR1 as GTSNPN and CDR2 as SVGIG (reference sequence). The CDR3 spells CAWSGSGGLDTQYF. As DNA, the CDR3 is TGTGCCTGGAGCGGGAGCGGGGGATTAGATACGCAGTATTTT.

The V gene is TRBV29-1, the J gene TRBJ1-1; perhaps TRBD1 as D (5 bases). CDR3 length equals 13 residues. The V gene's germline CDR1 is SQVTM and CDR2 ANQGSEA. Trimming took off 4 bases at V and 4 bases at J, with 13 bases between the two ends. The CDR3 region has the DNA TGCAGCGTTGTGGGGTCGGGGGGCACTGAAGCTTTCTTT. Translated: CSVVGSGGTEAFF.

Here the CDR3 DNA reads TGTGCCGCCTCGGGGGGTCTCAATCAGCCCCAGCATTTT. Translation: CAASGGLNQPQHF. The rearrangement joins TRBV18 to TRBJ1-5; D may be TRBD1 (5 bases). The length of the CDR3 is 13 residues. Trimming removed 11 bases from V and 3 bases from J, with 14 bases in between. CDR1 is KGHSH and CDR2 is LQKENI in the germline V gene. The whole variable domain, remainder taken from reference TRBV18 and TRBJ1-5, is NAGVMQNPRHLVRRRGQEARLRCSPMKGHSHVYWYRQLPEEGLKFMVYLQKENIIDESGMPKERFSAEFPKEGPSILRIQQVVRGDSAAYFCAASGGLNQPQHFGDGTRLSIL.

The V gene is TRBV28, the J gene TRBJ1-2; TRBD1 is a possible D gene (6 bases). Trimming stripped 11 bases from V and 5 bases from J, with 18 bases between. In germline, CDR1 is MDHEN, CDR2 SYDVKM. This CDR3 is built from 13 residues. CDR3 sequence: CAGSKQGPYGYTF. CDR3 nucleotide sequence: TGTGCCGGTAGTAAACAGGGCCCTTATGGCTACACCTTC.

This chain joins TRBV10-2 and TRBJ1-1; D gene uncertain. This CDR3 spans 14 amino acids. Germline V gives CDR1 WSHSY, CDR2 SAAADI. The V and J ends lost 5 bases and 0 bases respectively, with 10 bases between them. The CDR3 loop is CASSLTVMNTEAFF. The DNA of the CDR3 is TGCGCCAGCAGTCTCACAGTTATGAACACTGAAGCTTTCTTT.

V and J are TRBV27 and TRBJ1-6; TRBD1 agrees at 7 bases. The CDR3 runs to 15 residues. The V segment lost 3 bases and the J segment 8 bases; nucleotides outside the gene matches: 7. Germline-derived CDR1 and CDR2 are MNHEY and SMNVEV (reference sequence). DNA for the CDR3: TGTGCCAGCAGTTTGGAAGGGGGCATGTATTCACCCCTCCACTTT. Amino acids: CASSLEGGMYSPLHF.

The genes are TRBV28 and TRBJ2-7, with D maybe TRBD2 (6 bases). V was clipped by 9 bases and J by 6 bases, with 21 bases between them. The CDR3 consists of 14 residues. CDR1 is MDHEN, CDR2 SYDVKM, per germline. The CDR3 loop is CASGLASGSREQYF. The CDR3 region has the DNA TGTGCCAGTGGTTTGGCGAGCGGGTCGCGCGAGCAGTACTTC.

The chain employs TRBV28 and TRBJ2-3; maybe TRBD1 (6 bases). The CDR3 extends over 14 amino acids. Germline-derived CDR1 and CDR2 are MDHEN and SYDVKM. V lost 9 bases and J 6 bases, leaving 19 bases between the germline ends. CDR3: CASSRGGGLDTQYF. The CDR3, as DNA: TGTGCCAGTTCCAGGGGCGGAGGTCTCGATACGCAGTATTTT.

The rearrangement links TRBV5-1 to TRBJ2-2; 8 nucleotides match TRBD1. This CDR3 comprises 16 residues. Germline CDR1 is SGHRS and CDR2 is YFSETQ. The junction had 8 bases not matched to a gene; V was cut back by 4 bases and J by 3 bases. CDR3 sequence: CASSPKTGAYTGELFF. In DNA, the CDR3 is TGCGCCAGCAGCCCGAAGACAGGGGCGTACACCGGGGAGCTGTTTTTT.

The chain employs TRBV5-1 and TRBJ2-5; D gene uncertain. Trimming removed 0 bases at V and 2 bases at J, with 5 bases between. Germline V CDR1 and CDR2: SGHRS, YFSETQ. The CDR3 runs 13 residues. The CDR3 spells CASSLGYQETQYF. The CDR3 nucleotides read TGCGCCAGCAGCTTGGGCTATCAAGAGACCCAGTACTTC.

This sequence joins TRBV5-1 and TRBJ2-7; D is possibly TRBD1 (5 bases). CDR1 is SGHRS and CDR2 is YFSETQ in the germline V gene. Trimming pared 7 bases from V and 4 bases from J, leaving 15 bases between. The CDR3 has 13 residues. The CDR3 nucleotides are TGCGCCAGCTTGCGCGTCAGGGCTTACGAGCAGTACTTC. Protein product: CASLRVRAYEQYF.

V and J are TRBV29-1 and TRBJ2-3; the match to TRBD1 covers 8 bases. The CDR3 spans 14 residues. Trimming at V came to 4 bases and at J to 2 bases, leaving 5 bases not matched to a gene. Germline CDR1 SQVTM, CDR2 ANQGSEA. In DNA form, the CDR3 reads TGCAGCGTTGTGACAGGGGACTTCACAGATACGCAGTATTTT. Residues: CSVVTGDFTDTQYF.

This clone was seen only once. This CDR3 is CAWSPPNRGDYQPQHF. For the CDR3, the DNA is TGTGCCTGGAGTCCCCCCAACAGGGGGGATTATCAGCCCCAGCATTTT. This chain uses TRBV30 with TRBJ1-5; 8 bases map to TRBD1. J lost 5 bases, V lost 2 bases, and 11 bases had no gene match. The CDR3 sequence is 16 residues long. The V gene's germline CDR1 is GTSNPN and CDR2 SVGIG (reference sequence).

The chain uses TRBV10-2 and TRBJ1-5; no firm D call. The CDR3 has 15 amino acids. Germline loops: CDR1 WSHSY, CDR2 SAAADI. V gave up 2 bases and J gave up 0 bases, with 8 bases separating them. CDR3 amino acids: CASSEPGNSNQPQHF. DNA of the CDR3: TGCGCCAGCAGTGAGCCGGGAAATAGCAATCAGCCCCAGCATTTT.

This rearrangement joins TRBV9 to TRBJ2-7; weak D call: TRBD1 (6 bases). V was cut by 4 bases and J by 3 bases, with 14 bases left in between. Germline lookup yields CDR1 SGDLS and CDR2 YYNGEE. The CDR3 consists of 14 residues. Written as DNA, the CDR3 is TGTGCCAGCAGCCCCTCCGGGACACTCTACGAGCAGTACTTC. It encodes CASSPSGTLYEQYF.

V and J are TRBV7-9 and TRBJ1-1, with a tentative D call TRBD1 (5 bases). With 5 bases removed from V and 5 bases from J, the gap between germline ends came to 12 bases. CDR3 length: 13 amino acids. Germline V gene sequence: CDR1 SEHNR, CDR2 FQNEAQ (reference sequence). CDR3 protein: CASSPYQGTEAFF. The CDR3 nucleotides are TGTGCCAGCAGCCCATACCAGGGAACTGAAGCTTTCTTT.

The rearrangement joins TRBV19 to TRBJ1-4, with D perhaps matching TRBD1 (5 bases). V was clipped by 10 bases and J by 6 bases, with 9 bases between them. The germline V gene encodes CDR1 LNHDA and CDR2 SQIVND (reference sequence). The CDR3 is 11 residues long. Written as DNA, the CDR3 is TGTGCCACAGGGACTCATGAAAAACTGTTTTTT. The encoded protein is CATGTHEKLFF.